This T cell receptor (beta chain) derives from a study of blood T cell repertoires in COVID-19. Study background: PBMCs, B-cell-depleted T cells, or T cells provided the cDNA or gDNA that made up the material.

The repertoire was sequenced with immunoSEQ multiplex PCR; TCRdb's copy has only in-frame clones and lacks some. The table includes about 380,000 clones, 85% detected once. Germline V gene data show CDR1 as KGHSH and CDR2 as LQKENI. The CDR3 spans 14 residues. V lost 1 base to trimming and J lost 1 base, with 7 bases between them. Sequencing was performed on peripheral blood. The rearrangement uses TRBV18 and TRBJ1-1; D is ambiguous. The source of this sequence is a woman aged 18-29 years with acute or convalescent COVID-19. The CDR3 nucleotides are TGTGCCAGCTCACCACTGGCCAAGAACACTGAAGCTTTCTTT. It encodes CASSPLAKNTEAFF. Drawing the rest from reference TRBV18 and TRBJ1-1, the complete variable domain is NAGVMQNPRHLVRRRGQEARLRCSPMKGHSHVYWYRQLPEEGLKFMVYLQKENIIDESGMPKERFSAEFPKEGPSILRIQQVVRGDSAAYFCASSPLAKNTEAFFGQGTRLTVV.